Below, 2 T cell receptor beta chains from the same sample are listed, as sequenced in a study of human T cells and chemical hapten exposure. The time point denotes: patch test 2, 6 weeks after DPC sensitization. Treatment noted: therapeutic diphenylcyclopropenone sensitization with weekly scalp DPC. Using its own MiXCR run on the RACE reads, TCRdb lists one record per CDR3 protein. Of under 100,000 distinct CDR3 sequences in the sample, around 9.6% were seen once. Specimen: whole blood, collected in connection with sensitization to the hapten diphenylcyclopropenone (DPC). The source is a woman in her thirties with alopecia areata. Some clones in this sample may be carry-over from other donors' samples.

This clonotype has at least ten counts. CDR3 bases: TGTGCCAGCACCCAGGGGGATCAGCCCCAGCATTTT. This sequence encodes CASTQGDQPQHF. The V gene is TRBV12-3 or TRBV12-4, the J gene TRBJ1-5, with 7 nucleotides matching TRBD1. The CDR3 runs to 12 residues. After removal of 7 bases from V and 5 bases from J, the junction contained 2 bases not matched to a gene.

This clonotype was seen repeatedly, ten times or more. The chain carries TRBV18 and TRBJ1-6, with 8 bases that match TRBD1. V trimming: 6 bases; J trimming: 7 bases; junction bases outside the gene matches: 11. Germline loops: CDR1 KGHSH, CDR2 LQKENI. The CDR3 contains 16 residues. CDR3 bases: TGTGCCAGCTCCTCACGAACGACAGGGGCCAATTCACCCCTCCACTTT. It encodes CASSSRTTGANSPLHF.